This T cell receptor beta chain stems from a study of identical twins. TCRdb processed the 5' RACE reads anew with MiXCR; each CDR3 protein has one entry. Of about 530,000 distinct CDR3 sequences in the sample, around 24% are singletons; the top ten hold around 0.48%. Study conclusions and caveats: Out-of-frame sharing of TCR alpha in monozygotic twins was underestimated by models. Cord blood beta clonotypes present at high abundance carried fewer insertions; no such pattern appeared in memory repertoires. Researchers reported weaker excess twin sharing in beta out-of-frame sequences.

The ends were cut back, 4 bases at V and 2 bases at J, with 17 bases in the middle. The CDR3 extends over 17 amino acids. Per the germline V gene, CDR1 is KGHDR and CDR2 is SFDVKD. This clonotype was counted only a few times. No antigen is known for it. This sample also belongs to another study, concerning yellow fever vaccine responses in identical twins.

Sequencing was done on a sample of CD4+ T cells sorted from blood. This TCR was sampled from a woman between 18 and 29 years old in good health. The rearrangement links TRBV24-1 to TRBJ2-1; D is possibly TRBD1 (6 bases). The CDR3 DNA reads as TGTGCCACCAGTGAGCGGCCCAGGGGCGGACCCTACAATGAGCAGTTCTTC. Protein sequence: CATSERPRGGPYNEQFF.